This TCR beta chain was identified in a study of cytomegalovirus exposure and HLA in healthy donors. Study-wide findings and caveats: Prior analysis indicated that the majority of TCR beta V segments exhibited productivity approximately 90% or approximately 30% of the time. With later analysis, a missense DCLRE1C variant became linked to TCR beta V- and J-gene trimming.

Points on this clone: Its antigen is as yet unknown.

Use of 60 Vbeta and 13 Jbeta primers characterized the PCR. Clones were read by immunoSEQ multiplex PCR, and TCRdb kept only the in-frame ones, dropping some. The table records approximately 250,000 clones, roughly 84% of them present only once. Sequencing used PBMCs. The TCR originated in a girl aged 2-10 years in good health and CMV-seronegative.

The CDR3 DNA reads as TGTGCCACCAGCCGAACAGGGGAGAACACTGAAGCTTTCTTT. Translated, it gives CATSRTGENTEAFF. The chain uses TRBV15 and TRBJ1-1; 7 bases are a match to TRBD1. The CDR3 sequence is 14 residues long. Per germline, CDR1 LNHNV and CDR2 YYDKDF (reference sequence). J was trimmed by 1 base and V by 5 bases; bases with no gene match: 4.